This TCR beta chain is drawn from a study of beta chain features in type 1 diabetes. Study context: There was similarity between patients and healthy donors in age, gender and cell yields. Study-level points and caveats: The naive, central memory and Treg TCRB repertoires showed an apparent similarity that was greater among patients than among healthy donors. Among type 1 diabetes patients, VDJ junctions had fewer insertions and more deletions. Patients with Type 1 diabetes showed moderately but significantly shorter TCRB CDR3s in all four CD4+ subsets.

The whole isolated RNA underwent reverse transcription, so sequencing captured expressed TCRB transcripts. The table came from immunoSEQ multiplex PCR; TCRdb's copy has only in-frame clones and leaves some out. This sample carries around 340,000 clones, roughly 8% of them seen once, and the ten largest clones take 0.44%. This clone was detected only a few times. As yet, its antigen is unknown. Sequencing was done on a sample of central memory CD4+ T cells from blood. The sequence derives from a woman under 30 in good health.

The CDR3 protein is CASSEAWTSGQETQYF. Written as DNA, the CDR3 is TGTGCCAGCAGTGAAGCTTGGACTAGCGGCCAAGAGACCCAGTACTTC. The rearrangement links TRBV2 to TRBJ2-5; 10 positions agree with TRBD2. This CDR3 contains 16 residues. Germline CDR1 and CDR2: SNHLY and FYNNEI. J gave up 1 base and V 0 bases, and 2 bases lay outside the gene matches.